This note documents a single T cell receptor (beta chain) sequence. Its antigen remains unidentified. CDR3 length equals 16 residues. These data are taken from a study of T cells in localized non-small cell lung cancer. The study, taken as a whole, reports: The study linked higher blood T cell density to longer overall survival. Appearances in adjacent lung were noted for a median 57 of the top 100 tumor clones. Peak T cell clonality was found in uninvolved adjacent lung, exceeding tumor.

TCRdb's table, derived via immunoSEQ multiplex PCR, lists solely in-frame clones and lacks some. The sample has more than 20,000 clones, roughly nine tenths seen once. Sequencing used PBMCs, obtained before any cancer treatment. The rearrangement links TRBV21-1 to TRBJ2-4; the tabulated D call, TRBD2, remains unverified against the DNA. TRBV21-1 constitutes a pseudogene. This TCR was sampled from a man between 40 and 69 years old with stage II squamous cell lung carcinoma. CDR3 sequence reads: CASSKVSRAGGFIQYF. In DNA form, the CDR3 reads TGTGCCAGCAGCAAAGTTAGTCGAGCGGGGGGTTTCATTCAGTACTTC.